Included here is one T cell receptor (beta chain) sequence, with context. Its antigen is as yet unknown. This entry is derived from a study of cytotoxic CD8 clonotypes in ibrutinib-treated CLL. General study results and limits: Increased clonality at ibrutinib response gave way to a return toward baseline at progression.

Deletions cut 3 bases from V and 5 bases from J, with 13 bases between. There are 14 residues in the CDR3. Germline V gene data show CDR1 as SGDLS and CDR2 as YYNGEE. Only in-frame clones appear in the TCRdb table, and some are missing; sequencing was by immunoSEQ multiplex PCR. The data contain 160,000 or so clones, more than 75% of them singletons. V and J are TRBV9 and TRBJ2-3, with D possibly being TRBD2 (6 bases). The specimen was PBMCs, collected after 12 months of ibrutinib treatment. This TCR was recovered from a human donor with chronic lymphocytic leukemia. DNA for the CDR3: TGTGCCAGCAGCGGCATCCCGGGAGTAGATACGCAGTATTTT. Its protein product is CASSGIPGVDTQYF.